This record concerns one TCR beta chain sequence. Its antigen is unidentified. Data came from immunoSEQ multiplex PCR; TCRdb stores just in-frame clones and leaves some out. The sample lists approximately 70,000 clones; around 88% were seen once. The data were taken from a study of OX40 agonist ivuxolimab in advanced cancers. At the level of the study: Melanoma, hepatocellular carcinoma, head and neck or renal cell cancer occurred in dose-escalation patients. General study results and limits: Expanded clones were, on average, more numerous among CD8+ T cells than CD4+.

Blood got drawn at baseline, again on cycle 4 day 1, and then on cycle 7 day 1. Germline lookup yields CDR1 WSHSY and CDR2 SAAADI. Trimming pared 4 bases from V and 4 bases from J, leaving 10 bases between. CDR3 length equals 13 residues. The chain couples TRBV10-2 to TRBJ1-2; D not certain. The specimen was CD4+ or CD8+ T cells sorted from blood, collected in a trial of the OX40 agonist ivuxolimab. This receptor was taken from an adult with an advanced solid tumor such as melanoma, head and neck, liver or kidney cancer. The CDR3 sequence is CASSGVGSYGYTF. CDR3 nucleotide sequence: TGCGCCAGCAGTGGGGTGGGATCCTATGGCTACACCTTC.